This T cell receptor beta chain was sequenced for a study of blood T cell repertoires in COVID-19. Study context: PBMCs, B-cell-depleted T cells, or T cells provided the cDNA or gDNA that made up the material.

Authors' analysis steps: Reference gene primer amplification gave nucleated cell count estimates. TCRdb's copy holds only in-frame clones and misses some; the assay was immunoSEQ multiplex PCR. D and trimming come from the DNA, and the V and J calls and clone size come from that table. The data hold around 68,000 clones, with roughly nine tenths observed a single time. This CDR3 region has 15 residues. The ends lost 4 bases at V and 8 bases at J; junction bases unmatched: 10. CDR1 and CDR2 (germline): KGHSH, LQKENI. This TCR was sampled from a middle-aged man with active COVID-19. The specimen was peripheral blood. The chain carries TRBV18 and TRBJ1-4; 7 bases are shared with TRBD1. In DNA form, the CDR3 reads TGTGCCAGCTCACAATCCGGGACAGACAAGGAAAAACTGTTTTTT. Its protein product is CASSQSGTDKEKLFF. The variable domain in full, with the rest retrieved from reference TRBV18 and TRBJ1-4, is NAGVMQNPRHLVRRRGQEARLRCSPMKGHSHVYWYRQLPEEGLKFMVYLQKENIIDESGMPKERFSAEFPKEGPSILRIQQVVRGDSAAYFCASSQSGTDKEKLFFGSGTQLSVL.